These 13 T cell receptor beta chains were sequenced from one sample in a study of long-term antiretroviral therapy in people with HIV. They ran version v3.0 of the immunoSEQ assay at survey level. Here immunoSEQ multiplex PCR was the method, and the copy in TCRdb shows in-frame clones only, minus some. The sample shows 21,000 or so clones, more than 70% of them seen only once. The sequenced sample was unsorted PBMCs, obtained at the start of antiretroviral therapy. The receptors stem from a man aged 50-60 years with HIV.

The chain combines TRBV2 with TRBJ2-3, with D maybe TRBD1 (6 bases). This CDR3 comprises 14 residues. Deletions cut 6 bases from V and 11 bases from J, with 21 bases between. Germline V gene data show CDR1 as SNHLY and CDR2 as FYNNEI. Here the CDR3 reads CASRKGQGLGGQYF. Written as DNA, the CDR3 is TGTGCCAGCAGGAAAGGCCAAGGCCTAGGGGGGCAGTATTTT.

J is TRBJ2-7 and V is TRBV27; 10 bases map to TRBD1. The germline CDR1 and CDR2 sequences are MNHEY and SMNVEV (reference sequence). Trimming at V came to 6 bases and at J to 1 base, leaving 6 bases not matched to a gene. The length of the CDR3 is 15 residues. This chain's CDR3 is CASSLRDRGSYEQYF. For the CDR3, the DNA is TGTGCCAGCAGCCTCCGGGACAGGGGTTCCTACGAGCAGTACTTC.

The rearrangement uses TRBV19 and TRBJ1-2; no reliable D call. The V end was cut by 4 bases, the J end by 4 bases, with 10 bases between. Germline CDR1 is LNHDA and CDR2 is SQIVND (reference sequence). The CDR3 length is 13 residues. The chain's CDR3 is CASSSELAYGYTF. The CDR3 coding sequence is TGTGCCAGTAGTAGTGAATTGGCCTATGGCTACACCTTC.

The rearrangement uses TRBV10-3 and TRBJ2-5; D perhaps matches TRBD2 (6 bases). The CDR3 consists of 12 residues. Germline values: CDR1 ENHRY, CDR2 SYGVKD. V lost 5 bases and J 7 bases, leaving 11 bases between the germline ends. In nucleotides, the CDR3 is TGTGCCATCAGTCGATCGGAGGGGACCCAGTACTTC. It codes for CAISRSEGTQYF.

The chain recombines TRBV18 with TRBJ1-4, with unresolved D. The CDR3 covers 13 residues. The germline V gene encodes CDR1 KGHSH and CDR2 LQKENI. V lost 9 bases and J lost 0, with 8 bases in between. The CDR3 nucleotides read TGTGCCAGTCGACTTGCAACTAATGAAAAACTGTTTTTT. This codes for CASRLATNEKLFF.

This clone came up once. The V and J genes are TRBV7-2 and TRBJ2-3; D not resolved. V dropped 4 bases and J dropped 2 bases, with 13 bases sitting between them. The length of the CDR3 is 15 residues. Germline V gene data show CDR1 as SGHTA and CDR2 as FQGNSA. CDR3 in DNA: TGTGCCAGCAGCTCCTACAGCTGGTCCACAGATACGCAGTATTTT. The encoded protein is CASSSYSWSTDTQYF.

The chain links TRBV4-3 to TRBJ1-2; 8 bases match TRBD1. In germline, CDR1 is LGHNA, CDR2 YSLEER. This CDR3 spans 16 amino acids. V was clipped by 0 bases and J by 2 bases; unmatched bases: 5. As DNA, the CDR3 is TGCGCCAGCAGCCAAGATAGGACAGGGCTAAACTATGGCTACACCTTC. Translation gives CASSQDRTGLNYGYTF.

CDR3 in amino acids: CASSEEGGSYNEQFF. CDR3 coding DNA: TGTGCCAGCAGCGAGGAGGGAGGATCTTACAATGAGCAGTTCTTC. This chain uses TRBV9 with TRBJ2-1; perhaps TRBD2 as D (6 bases). The V and J ends lost 3 bases and 4 bases respectively, with 14 bases between them. The CDR3 runs 15 residues. Germline-derived CDR1 and CDR2 are SGDLS and YYNGEE. The variable domain in full, completed from reference TRBV9 and TRBJ2-1, reads DSGVTQTPKHLITATGQRVTLRCSPRSGDLSVYWYQQSLDQGLQFLIQYYNGEERAKGNILERFSAQQFPDLHSELNLSSLELGDSALYFCASSEEGGSYNEQFFGPGTRLTVL.

The chain combines TRBV28 with TRBJ1-1; tentative D call: TRBD1 (5 bases). Germline V gene sequence: CDR1 MDHEN, CDR2 SYDVKM. CDR3 length: 13 residues. V dropped 6 bases and J dropped 4 bases, with 12 bases sitting between them. The CDR3 loop reads CASRFFGGTEAFF. CDR3 coding DNA: TGTGCCAGCAGGTTCTTCGGGGGCACTGAAGCTTTCTTT. The full variable domain, in which reference TRBV28 and TRBJ1-1 provide the parts outside the CDR3, is DVKVTQSSRYLVKRTGEKVFLECVQDMDHENMFWYRQDPGLGLRLIYFSYDVKMKEKGDIPEGYSVSREKKERFSLILESASTNQTSMYLCASRFFGGTEAFFGQGTRLTVV.

The V gene is TRBV4-2, the J gene TRBJ1-1; the D is unclear. This CDR3 has 12 amino acids. Germline CDR1 reads LGHNA; CDR2 reads YNFKEQ. V was clipped by 0 bases and J by 3 bases, with 2 bases between them. CDR3 amino acids: CASSQEYTEAFF. CDR3 nucleotides: TGTGCCAGCAGCCAAGAGTACACTGAAGCTTTCTTT.

The rearrangement links TRBV19 to TRBJ2-3, with D possibly matching TRBD1 (6 bases). This CDR3 comprises 13 residues. CDR1 is LNHDA, CDR2 SQIVND, per germline (reference sequence). The V end lost 8 bases, the J end lost 2 bases, and 11 bases lay between the germline ends. CDR3 protein: CASGTLPTDTQYF. CDR3 DNA: TGTGCCAGTGGGACACTTCCCACAGATACGCAGTATTTT.

The chain links TRBV28 to TRBJ2-5; maybe TRBD1 (5 bases). The CDR3 has 15 amino acids. With 2 bases removed from V and 3 bases from J, the gap between germline ends came to 13 bases. The germline V gene encodes CDR1 MDHEN and CDR2 SYDVKM. CDR3 DNA: TGTGCCAGCAGTTTACAGGCCTCCAGGGAAGAGACCCAGTACTTC. Translating gives CASSLQASREETQYF.

The V call is TRBV7-6, the J call TRBJ2-7; 9 positions agree with TRBD1. The V gene's germline CDR1 is SGHVS and CDR2 FNYEAQ. CDR3 length equals 14 residues. The V gene end was trimmed by 6 bases and the J gene end by 4 bases; junction bases not matched to a gene: 7. CDR3 nucleotide sequence: TGTGCCAGCAGTTCCGGGACAGGGTTGTACGAGCAGTACTTC. Residues: CASSSGTGLYEQYF. The full variable domain, its missing parts supplied by reference TRBV7-6 and TRBJ2-7, is GAGVSQSPRYKVTKRGQDVALRCDPISGHVSLYWYRQALGQGPEFLTYFNYEAQQDKSGLPNDRFSAERPEGSISTLTIQRTEQRDSAMYRCASSSGTGLYEQYFGPGTRLTVT.